This T cell receptor beta chain was captured in a study of a mutant IDH1 vaccine in newly diagnosed glioma. For the study at large: Most patients had radiochemotherapy with temozolomide before enrollment; others had one alone.

The protocol was immunoSEQ multiplex PCR, while the TCRdb copy is restricted to in-frame clones and leaves out a portion. The profile covers 55,000 to 65,000 clones, with roughly 80% appearing a single time and 3% to 4% taken by the ten largest. Time point reported: week 11, during vaccination. The vaccine gave 300 ug of a 20-mer mutant IDH1 peptide subcutaneously per dose. About this clone: Its specificity is unknown.

The germline gives CDR1 SNHLY, CDR2 FYNNEI. The CDR3 length is 16 residues. V gave up 0 bases and J gave up 1 base, with 13 bases separating them. The TCR was taken from a man aged 25-45 years with glioma. The chain joins TRBV2 to TRBJ2-7, with a possible D match to TRBD2 (5 bases). The starting material was PBMCs, obtained from a glioma patient whose treatment included an IDH1 peptide vaccine. The DNA for the CDR3 is TGTGCCAGCAGTGAAGCGCGAGGGTTTAGGTCCTACGAGCAGTACTTC. It codes for CASSEARGFRSYEQYF.